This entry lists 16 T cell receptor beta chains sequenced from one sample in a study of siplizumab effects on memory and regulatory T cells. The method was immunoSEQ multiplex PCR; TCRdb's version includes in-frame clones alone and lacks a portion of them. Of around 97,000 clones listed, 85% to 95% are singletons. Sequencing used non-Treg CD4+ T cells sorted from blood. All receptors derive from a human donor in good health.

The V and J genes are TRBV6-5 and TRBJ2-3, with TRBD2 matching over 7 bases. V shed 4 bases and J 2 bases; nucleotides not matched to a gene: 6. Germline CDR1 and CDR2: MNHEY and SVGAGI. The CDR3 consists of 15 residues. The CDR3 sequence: CASSFSGTDTDTQYF. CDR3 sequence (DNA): TGTGCCAGCAGTTTCAGCGGGACCGACACAGATACGCAGTATTTT.

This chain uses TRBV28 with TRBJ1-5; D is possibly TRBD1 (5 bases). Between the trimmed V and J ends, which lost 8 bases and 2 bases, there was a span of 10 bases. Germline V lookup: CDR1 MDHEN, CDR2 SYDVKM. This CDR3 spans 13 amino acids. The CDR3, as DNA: TGTGCCAGCTTCGAGGGGCGCAATCAGCCCCAGCATTTT. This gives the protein CASFEGRNQPQHF.

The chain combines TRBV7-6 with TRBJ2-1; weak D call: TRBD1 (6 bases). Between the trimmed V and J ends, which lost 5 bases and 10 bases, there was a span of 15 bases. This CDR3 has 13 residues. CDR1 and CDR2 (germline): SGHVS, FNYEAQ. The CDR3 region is CASSADRFGEQFF. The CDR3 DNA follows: TGTGCCAGCAGCGCAGACAGGTTCGGAGAGCAGTTCTTC.

The CDR3 nucleotides read TGTGCCACCAGCCCGCGAAATACCTCGGGGATTTATGGCTACACCTTC. The encoded protein is CATSPRNTSGIYGYTF. The V call is TRBV15, the J call TRBJ1-2, with no clear D. The germline gives CDR1 LNHNV, CDR2 YYDKDF (reference sequence). This CDR3 has 16 residues. V was trimmed by 5 bases and J by 5 bases, leaving 21 bases between them.

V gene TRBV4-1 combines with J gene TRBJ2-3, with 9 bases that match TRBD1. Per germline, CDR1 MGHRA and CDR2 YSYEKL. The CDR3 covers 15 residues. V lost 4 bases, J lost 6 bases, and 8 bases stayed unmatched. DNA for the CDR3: TGCGCCAGCAGCCGGTTAAGGACAGGGGTTGATACGCAGTATTTT. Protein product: CASSRLRTGVDTQYF.

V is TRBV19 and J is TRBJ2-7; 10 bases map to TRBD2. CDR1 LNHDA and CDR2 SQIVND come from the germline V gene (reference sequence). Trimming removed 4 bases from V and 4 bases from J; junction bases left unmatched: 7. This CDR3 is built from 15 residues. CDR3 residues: CASSKGLAESYEQYF. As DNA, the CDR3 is TGTGCCAGTAGTAAAGGACTAGCGGAAAGTTACGAGCAGTACTTC.

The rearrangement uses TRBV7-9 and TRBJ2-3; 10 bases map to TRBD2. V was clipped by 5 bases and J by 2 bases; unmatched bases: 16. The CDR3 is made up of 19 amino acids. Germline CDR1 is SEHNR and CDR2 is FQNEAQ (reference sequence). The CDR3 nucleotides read TGTGCCAGCAGCCGGCCGTCGAGCGGGAGGGCCCTCTACACAGATACGCAGTATTTT. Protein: CASSRPSSGRALYTDTQYF.

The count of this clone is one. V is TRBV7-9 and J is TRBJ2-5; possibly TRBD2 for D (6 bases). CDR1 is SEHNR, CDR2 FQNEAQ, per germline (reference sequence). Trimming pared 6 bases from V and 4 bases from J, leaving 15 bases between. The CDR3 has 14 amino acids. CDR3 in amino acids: CASSARVEGETQYF. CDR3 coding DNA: TGTGCCAGCAGTGCCCGGGTGGAGGGAGAGACCCAGTACTTC.

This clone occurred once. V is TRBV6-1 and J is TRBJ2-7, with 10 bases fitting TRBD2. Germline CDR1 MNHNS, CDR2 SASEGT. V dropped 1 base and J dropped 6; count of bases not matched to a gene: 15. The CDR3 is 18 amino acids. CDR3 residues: CASSEGRRSGRLPPEQYF. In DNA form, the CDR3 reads TGTGCCAGCAGTGAAGGTAGGCGTAGCGGGAGGCTTCCCCCCGAGCAGTACTTC.

The CDR3 loop reads CASSTDSSNQPQHF. CDR3 DNA sequence: TGTGCCAGTAGTACCGACAGTAGCAATCAGCCCCAGCATTTT. The chain combines TRBV19 with TRBJ1-5; possible D gene TRBD1, 5 bases. This CDR3 comprises 14 residues. Germline CDR1 LNHDA, CDR2 SQIVND (reference sequence). Trimming stripped 4 bases from V and 0 bases from J, with 7 bases between. Looking up the rest from reference TRBV19 and TRBJ1-5 gives the full variable domain: DGGITQSPKYLFRKEGQNVTLSCEQNLNHDAMYWYRQDPGQGLRLIYYSQIVNDFQKGDIAEGYSVSREKKESFPLTVTSAQKNPTAFYLCASSTDSSNQPQHFGDGTRLSIL.

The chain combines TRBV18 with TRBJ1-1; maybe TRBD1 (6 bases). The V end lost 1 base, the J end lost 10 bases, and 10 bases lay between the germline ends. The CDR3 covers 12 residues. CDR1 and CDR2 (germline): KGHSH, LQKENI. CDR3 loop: CASSPQGGRAFF. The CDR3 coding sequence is TGTGCCAGCTCACCACAGGGGGGGCGAGCTTTCTTT.

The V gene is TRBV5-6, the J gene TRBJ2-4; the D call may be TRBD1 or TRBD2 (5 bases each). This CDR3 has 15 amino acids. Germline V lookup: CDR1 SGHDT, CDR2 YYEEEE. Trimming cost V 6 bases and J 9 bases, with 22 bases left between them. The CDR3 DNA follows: TGTGCCAGCAAGAAAAGGGGAGAACCCCATGGCATTCAGTACTTC. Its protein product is CASKKRGEPHGIQYF.

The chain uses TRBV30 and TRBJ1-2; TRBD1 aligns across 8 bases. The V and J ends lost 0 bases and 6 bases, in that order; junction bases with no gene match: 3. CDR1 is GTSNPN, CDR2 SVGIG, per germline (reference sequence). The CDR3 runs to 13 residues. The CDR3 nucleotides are TGTGCCTGGAGTGTTCGGACAGGGCATGGCTACACCTTC. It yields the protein CAWSVRTGHGYTF.

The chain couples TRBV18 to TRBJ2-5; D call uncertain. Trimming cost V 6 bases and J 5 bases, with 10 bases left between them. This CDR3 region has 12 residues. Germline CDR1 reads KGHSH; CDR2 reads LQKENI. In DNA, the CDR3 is TGTGCCAGCTCTCCGGGTGGGGAGACCCAGTACTTC. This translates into CASSPGGETQYF.

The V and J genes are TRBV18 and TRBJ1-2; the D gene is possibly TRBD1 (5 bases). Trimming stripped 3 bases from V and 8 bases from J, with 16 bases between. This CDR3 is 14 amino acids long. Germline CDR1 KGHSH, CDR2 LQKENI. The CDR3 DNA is TGTGCCAGCTCACCGTTTGGGGCAGTGGAAGGCTACACCTTC. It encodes CASSPFGAVEGYTF.

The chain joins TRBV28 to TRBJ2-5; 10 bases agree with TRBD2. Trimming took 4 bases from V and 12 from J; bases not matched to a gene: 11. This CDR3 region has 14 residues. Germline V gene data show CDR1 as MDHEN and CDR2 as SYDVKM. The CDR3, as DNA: TGTGCCAGCAGTTCCAGCGGGAGGGTCCCGAAGGAGTACTTC. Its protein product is CASSSSGRVPKEYF. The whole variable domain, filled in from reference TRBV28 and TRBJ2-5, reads DVKVTQSSRYLVKRTGEKVFLECVQDMDHENMFWYRQDPGLGLRLIYFSYDVKMKEKGDIPEGYSVSREKKERFSLILESASTNQTSMYLCASSSSGRVPKEYFGPGTRLLVL.